The 5 T cell receptor beta chains listed next were all sequenced from one sample in a study of molecular identifiers for immune sequencing clone quantification. A single record per CDR3 protein comes from TCRdb applying MiXCR to the PCR reads. The sample holds 250,000 to 400,000 distinct CDR3 sequences; roughly a fifth are singletons and the top ten take 0.81%. Sample: naive CD8+ T cells from blood, with Jurkat cell RNA spiked in. The subset was: FACS-sorted CD8+CD4-CCR7+CD45RA+ naive T cells. These receptor sequences come from a human donor in good health. Some libraries in this study had Jurkat cell RNA spiked in.

This clonotype has ten or more counts. The rearrangement uses TRBV4-1 and TRBJ2-7; D remains ambiguous. CDR1 and CDR2 from the germline V gene are MGHRA and YSYEKL. The CDR3 extends over 13 amino acids. Trimming took off 2 bases at V and 3 bases at J, with 8 bases between the two ends. CDR3 nucleotide sequence: TGCGCCAGCAGCCAACAGGCAAGCTACGAGCAGTACTTC. Its translation: CASSQQASYEQYF.

This clonotype was detected ten times or more. The chain uses TRBV19 and TRBJ2-3; possibly TRBD2 for D (5 bases). Germline CDR1 and CDR2: LNHDA and SQIVND (reference sequence). The CDR3 loop spans 15 amino acids. Between the trimmed V and J ends, which lost 0 bases and 1 base, there was a span of 8 bases. The CDR3 DNA reads as TGTGCCAGTAGTATAGACGGACTCCGCACAGATACGCAGTATTTT. Translated: CASSIDGLRTDTQYF.

The chain joins TRBV27 to TRBJ2-3; TRBD2 agrees at 8 bases. The germline CDR1 and CDR2 sequences are MNHEY and SMNVEV (reference sequence). V shed 2 bases and J 3 bases; nucleotides not matched to a gene: 7. The length of the CDR3 is 16 residues. CDR3 in amino acids: CASSLLSGGRTDTQYF. CDR3 DNA sequence: TGTGCCAGCAGTTTACTGTCTGGCGGGAGGACAGATACGCAGTATTTT.

The chain recombines TRBV12-3 or TRBV12-4 with TRBJ1-1; D is ambiguous. Deletions cut 3 bases from V and 6 bases from J, with 11 bases between. The CDR3 has 13 amino acids. The CDR3 region is CASSFFGFPEAFF. DNA of the CDR3: TGTGCCAGCAGTTTTTTTGGTTTCCCTGAAGCTTTCTTT.

This clonotype was seen ten or more times. The rearrangement links TRBV10-3 to TRBJ1-1; 7 nucleotides align to TRBD1. Germline CDR1 is ENHRY and CDR2 is SYGVKD. This CDR3 contains 13 residues. After removal of 8 bases from V and 1 base from J, the junction contained 4 bases not matched to a gene. The CDR3 protein is CAIAGTENTEAFF. The CDR3 region has the DNA TGTGCCATCGCCGGGACAGAGAACACTGAAGCTTTCTTT.